Detailed here is one T cell receptor (beta chain). Antigen: not known. Assay: immunoSEQ multiplex PCR; the TCRdb copy retains only in-frame clones and omits some. The table records about 36,000 clones, over 55% of them present only once. The data belong to a study of radiotherapy plus CTLA-4 blockade in lung cancer. As for the study in general: An objective response was seen in 15% to 20% of patients, and disease control in 25% to 40%.

Study-level findings and limits: It was early blood T cell clone dynamics, with interferon-beta, that reportedly best predicted response. TCR clones from tumors expanded in blood after radiotherapy plus ipilimumab.

It was focal radiation plus CTLA-4 blockade with ipilimumab that patients with chemo-refractory metastatic non-small-cell lung cancer received. Germline CDR1 reads SGDLS; CDR2 reads YYNGEE. V shed 4 bases and J 8 bases; nucleotides not matched to a gene: 8. CDR3 length: 14 amino acids. The clonotype originates from a human donor with non-small cell lung cancer who had stable disease on radiotherapy plus ipilimumab. This sequence joins TRBV9 and TRBJ1-2; 10 nucleotides match TRBD1. The starting material was peripheral blood, obtained from a patient treated with radiotherapy plus ipilimumab. CDR3 bases: TGTGCCAGCAGCCGGACGGGACAGGGGAGCGGCTACACCTTC. Translated, it gives CASSRTGQGSGYTF.